The next 21 T cell receptor beta chains were all read from a single sample in a study of blood T cell repertoires in COVID-19. The method was immunoSEQ multiplex PCR; TCRdb's version includes in-frame clones alone and lacks a portion of them. The table records 180,000 or so clones, roughly 90% of them present only once. Material for sequencing was PBMCs or T cells enriched from blood (not recorded which). The source of these receptors is a young woman who had recovered from COVID-19.

The chain links TRBV12-3 or TRBV12-4 to TRBJ2-1; TRBD2 matches at 7 bases. The CDR3 loop spans 13 amino acids. V lost 6 bases, J lost 5 bases, and 4 bases stayed unmatched. This CDR3 is CASSPRGDNEQFF. CDR3 nucleotides: TGTGCCAGCAGCCCACGGGGGGACAATGAGCAGTTCTTC.

The V gene is TRBV5-6, the J gene TRBJ2-7; D unresolved. With 3 bases removed from V and 2 bases from J, the gap between germline ends came to 9 bases. The germline gives CDR1 SGHDT, CDR2 YYEEEE. The CDR3 extends over 13 amino acids. The chain's CDR3 is CASSSPGPYEQYF. The CDR3 region has the DNA TGTGCCAGCAGCTCCCCCGGTCCCTACGAGCAGTACTTC.

There are a few counts of this clone. J is TRBJ2-7 and V is TRBV4-1; 7 nucleotides line up with TRBD1. Unmatched junction bases numbered 11, after V lost 4 bases and J lost 2 bases. From germline, CDR1 is MGHRA and CDR2 YSYEKL. The CDR3 covers 16 residues. CDR3: CASSPPLTGRPYEQYF. DNA for the CDR3: TGCGCCAGCAGCCCCCCGCTGACAGGGCGCCCCTACGAGCAGTACTTC.

V and J are TRBV6-5 and TRBJ1-5; D is unclear. The CDR3 has 15 amino acids. Deletions cut 8 bases from V and 3 bases from J, with 17 bases between. Germline V gives CDR1 MNHEY, CDR2 SVGAGI. CDR3 residues: CASSDRAAYNQPQHF. In nucleotides, the CDR3 is TGTGCCAGCTCTGACCGAGCGGCTTACAATCAGCCCCAGCATTTT.

The J gene is TRBJ2-1, the V gene TRBV18, with D perhaps matching TRBD2 (5 bases). V was clipped by 3 bases and J by 10 bases, with 13 bases between them. Germline V gene lookup returns CDR1 KGHSH and CDR2 LQKENI. This CDR3 region has 13 residues. CDR3 sequence (DNA): TGTGCCAGCTCACCGCTCGGCCGCGGGGAGCAGTTCTTC. Translation gives CASSPLGRGEQFF.

The chain combines TRBV18 with TRBJ1-5, with 7 bases that match TRBD1. CDR3 size: 16 residues. Per the germline V gene, CDR1 is KGHSH and CDR2 is LQKENI. J was trimmed by 0 bases and V by 4 bases; bases with no gene match: 6. For the CDR3, the DNA is TGTGCCAGCTCACTGGGTCGACAGGGTAGCAATCAGCCCCAGCATTTT. Amino acids: CASSLGRQGSNQPQHF.

As DNA, the CDR3 is TGTGCCAGTACGGCCGGGGGGGTCGGAGAGCAGTTCTTC. As protein: CASTAGGVGEQFF. The V gene is TRBV19, the J gene TRBJ2-1; TRBD2 aligns across 8 bases. V shed 7 bases and J 10 bases; nucleotides not matched to a gene: 9. Germline lookup yields CDR1 LNHDA and CDR2 SQIVND (reference sequence). The CDR3 consists of 13 residues.

J is TRBJ2-1 and V is TRBV30, with 7 bases matching TRBD2. V gave up 3 bases and J gave up 2 bases; unmatched junction bases: 13. Germline CDR1 GTSNPN, CDR2 SVGIG (reference sequence). The CDR3 sequence is 17 residues long. CDR3 in DNA: TGTGCCTGGAGCCCCTGGGAGGGCCTAGGCCCCTACAATGAGCAGTTCTTC. Translated, it gives CAWSPWEGLGPYNEQFF.

The CDR3 sequence: CASSLVRGRSSDEQFF. DNA for the CDR3: TGTGCCAGCAGCTTGGTGCGGGGGCGGTCGAGTGATGAGCAGTTCTTC. The gene calls are TRBV5-8 and TRBJ2-1; the D gene is possibly TRBD2 (7 bases). CDR1 and CDR2 (germline): SGHTS, YDEGEE. The ends were cut back, 0 bases at V and 8 bases at J, with 18 bases in the middle. The CDR3 has 16 amino acids.

The chain couples TRBV28 to TRBJ1-2; 7 bases agree with TRBD1. This CDR3 is 14 amino acids long. V gave up 6 bases and J gave up 4 bases; unmatched junction bases: 8. Germline V gene data show CDR1 as MDHEN and CDR2 as SYDVKM. The CDR3 region is CASRFTGDGYGYTF. In DNA, the CDR3 is TGTGCCAGCAGATTTACAGGGGATGGCTATGGCTACACCTTC.

The rearrangement uses TRBV6-5 and TRBJ2-3, with 7 bases fitting TRBD1. The germline CDR1 and CDR2 sequences are MNHEY and SVGAGI. The CDR3 loop spans 14 amino acids. V gave up 5 bases and J gave up 2 bases; unmatched junction bases: 4. The CDR3: CASSTGVATDTQYF. Here the CDR3 DNA reads TGTGCCAGCAGTACAGGGGTCGCCACAGATACGCAGTATTTT.

The chain recombines TRBV11-2 with TRBJ2-2, with a possible D match to TRBD1 (6 bases). CDR3 length equals 18 residues. V was clipped by 5 bases and J by 3 bases, with 22 bases between them. Germline V gene data show CDR1 as SGHAT and CDR2 as FQNNGV. CDR3 protein: CASSPLPRGGPDTGELFF. CDR3 sequence (DNA): TGTGCCAGCAGCCCCCTCCCGCGAGGGGGACCGGACACCGGGGAGCTGTTTTTT.

The V gene is TRBV28, the J gene TRBJ1-2, with 11 nucleotides matching TRBD1. Germline CDR1 and CDR2: MDHEN and SYDVKM. The CDR3 runs to 14 residues. V lost 5 bases and J lost 5; bases outside the gene matches: 4. Here the CDR3 reads CASSVGQGAYGYTF. The DNA of the CDR3 is TGTGCCAGCAGTGTTGGACAGGGGGCGTATGGCTACACCTTC.

This rearrangement joins TRBV6-6 to TRBJ1-2; D ambiguous. The CDR3 covers 16 residues. Trimming removed 4 bases from V and 3 bases from J, with 18 bases in between. Germline V gene sequence: CDR1 MNHNY, CDR2 SVGAGI (reference sequence). Here the CDR3 reads CASSFPQRVDHYGYTF. The CDR3 bases are TGTGCCAGCAGTTTTCCCCAGAGGGTTGATCACTATGGCTACACCTTC.

This chain joins TRBV5-1 and TRBJ2-3, with a possible D match to TRBD2 (6 bases). This CDR3 is 13 amino acids long. V was clipped by 0 bases and J by 8 bases, with 10 bases between them. From germline, CDR1 is SGHRS and CDR2 YFSETQ. The CDR3, as DNA: TGCGCCAGCAGCTTGGACTTGGGAGGTACGCAGTATTTT. The encoded protein is CASSLDLGGTQYF.

The chain recombines TRBV30 with TRBJ1-5; tentative D call: TRBD1 (5 bases). CDR1 is GTSNPN and CDR2 is SVGIG in the germline V gene (reference sequence). The CDR3 is 15 amino acids. Trimming removed 4 bases from V and 5 bases from J, with 18 bases in between. The CDR3 DNA reads as TGTGCCTGGAATGGGGGGACTGCCCTGGATCAGCCCCAGCATTTT. It codes for CAWNGGTALDQPQHF.

The chain recombines TRBV7-9 with TRBJ1-1, with 8 bases aligning to TRBD1. Germline trimming cut 5 bases from V and 4 bases from J; bases unmatched to any gene: 3. The CDR3 is made up of 13 amino acids. The germline V gene encodes CDR1 SEHNR and CDR2 FQNEAQ (reference sequence). CDR3 amino acids: CASSHTGGTEAFF. CDR3 sequence (DNA): TGTGCCAGCAGCCACACAGGGGGCACTGAAGCTTTCTTT.

The chain carries TRBV7-2 and TRBJ2-7, with 8 bases matching TRBD2. This CDR3 spans 15 amino acids. Germline CDR1 reads SGHTA; CDR2 reads FQGNSA. The J segment lost 2 bases and the V segment lost 1 base, leaving 4 bases of the junction unmatched. CDR3 DNA sequence: TGTGCCAGCAGCTTAGTTCCGGGAGGGCCCTACGAGCAGTACTTC. It yields the protein CASSLVPGGPYEQYF.

V usage is TRBV4-2 and J usage is TRBJ2-7; TRBD2 matches 11 bases. This CDR3 has 18 amino acids. The V segment lost 4 bases and the J segment 2 bases; nucleotides outside the gene matches: 13. Germline values: CDR1 LGHNA, CDR2 YNFKEQ. This CDR3 reads CASSPWAPTSGVTYEQYF. The CDR3 region has the DNA TGTGCCAGCAGCCCCTGGGCCCCGACTAGCGGGGTTACCTACGAGCAGTACTTC.

The chain is built from TRBV5-1 and TRBJ2-7; possibly TRBD1 for D (6 bases). Germline V gives CDR1 SGHRS, CDR2 YFSETQ. V was clipped by 1 base and J by 2 bases, with 13 bases between them. This CDR3 region has 15 residues. The CDR3 DNA follows: TGCGCCAGCAGCTTGCCCCGGGACAACACCTACGAGCAGTACTTC. Protein sequence: CASSLPRDNTYEQYF.

The chain combines TRBV29-1 with TRBJ1-2, with D possibly TRBD1 on 5 matching bases. The CDR3 is 10 amino acids. The V end lost 8 bases, the J end lost 7 bases, and 11 bases lay between the germline ends. Germline V gene sequence: CDR1 SQVTM, CDR2 ANQGSEA. CDR3 nucleotide sequence: TGCAGCACGACAGAGACTGGCTACACCTTC. Protein: CSTTETGYTF.